The 4 T cell receptor beta chains in this list originate from one sample, sequenced in a study of blood T cell repertoires in COVID-19. The assay was immunoSEQ multiplex PCR, and TCRdb's table has in-frame clones only and misses some. The top ten hold 51% of the sample, which has about 64,000 clones, under 80% seen once. The sequenced sample consisted of PBMCs or T cells enriched from blood (not recorded which). The source of these receptors is a woman aged 55 to 70 who had been exposed to COVID-19.

CDR3 protein: CASKSPGNQPQHF. CDR3 nucleotide sequence: TGTGCCAGCAAGTCACCGGGAAATCAGCCCCAGCATTTT. The chain joins TRBV28 to TRBJ1-5; unclear D gene. CDR1 and CDR2 from the germline V gene are MDHEN and SYDVKM. Trimming left V 7 bases short and J 4 bases short, with 11 bases between. The CDR3 has 13 residues.

The chain recombines TRBV7-2 with TRBJ2-1; TRBD1 aligns across 7 bases. J was trimmed by 1 base and V by 4 bases; bases with no gene match: 4. There are 15 residues in the CDR3. Germline V gene data show CDR1 as SGHTA and CDR2 as FQGNSA. The CDR3 DNA reads as TGTGCCAGCAGCTCAGACAGGGAGTCCTACAATGAGCAGTTCTTC. It specifies CASSSDRESYNEQFF. Drawing the rest from reference TRBV7-2 and TRBJ2-1, the complete variable domain is GAGVSQSPSNKVTEKGKDVELRCDPISGHTALYWYRQSLGQGLEFLIYFQGNSAPDKSGLPSDRFSAERTGGSVSTLTIQRTQQEDSAVYLCASSSDRESYNEQFFGPGTRLTVL.

The V and J genes are TRBV4-3 and TRBJ2-3; 9 bases are a match to TRBD1. Per germline, CDR1 LGHNA and CDR2 YSLEER. J lost 2 bases, V lost 0 bases, and 21 bases had no gene match. The CDR3 runs 22 residues. The CDR3 DNA reads as TGCGCCAGCAGCCAAGATATCGGGTACGGGACAGGGAGTTTGAGGAACACAGATACGCAGTATTTT. Amino acids: CASSQDIGYGTGSLRNTDTQYF.

The sample holds one count of this clone. The CDR3 region is CASSLYSQGTHYGYTF. The CDR3, as DNA: TGTGCCAGCAGTTTATACTCACAGGGGACTCACTATGGCTACACCTTC. The gene calls are TRBV27 and TRBJ1-2, with 7 nucleotides matching TRBD1. This CDR3 comprises 16 residues. After removal of 1 base from V and 3 bases from J, the junction contained 8 bases not matched to a gene. The V gene's germline CDR1 is MNHEY and CDR2 SMNVEV (reference sequence).